The clone carrying this TCR beta chain has at least ten counts. Sequencing libraries for TCR beta were prepared with iRepertoire HTBI primers and Arm-PCR of CDR3 regions. TCRdb used MiXCR to reprocess the multiplex PCR reads, holding one entry per CDR3 protein. This table has hundreds of thousands of distinct CDR3 sequences, 20% to 25% appearing once. Stated time point: persistent/refractory GD, antithyroid drugs over 5 years with positive TRAb. From PBMCs, RNA was extracted and then used to make the TCR library. This entry comes from a study of regulatory T cells in long-lasting Graves disease. Study context: With positive TSH receptor antibodies and over 5 years of antithyroid drugs, Graves' disease was considered persistent.

This specimen consisted of peripheral blood mononuclear cells (PBMCs), obtained when the disease was refractory, from a patient treated with antithyroid drugs. The sequence derives from a female donor with Graves disease.

The DNA for the CDR3 is TGCAGCGTTGCCCAGGTGGGGACTGAAGCTTTCTTT. Translated: CSVAQVGTEAFF. The chain employs TRBV29-1 and TRBJ1-1; D remains ambiguous. V was clipped by 4 bases and J by 5 bases, with 11 bases between them. The CDR3 covers 12 residues. In germline, CDR1 is SQVTM, CDR2 ANQGSEA. The full variable domain, rest sourced from reference TRBV29-1 and TRBJ1-1, is SAVISQKPSRDICQRGTSLTIQCQVDSQVTMMFWYRQQPGQSLTLIATANQGSEATYESGFVIDKFPISRPNLTFSTLTVSNMSPEDSSIYLCSVAQVGTEAFFGQGTRLTVV.